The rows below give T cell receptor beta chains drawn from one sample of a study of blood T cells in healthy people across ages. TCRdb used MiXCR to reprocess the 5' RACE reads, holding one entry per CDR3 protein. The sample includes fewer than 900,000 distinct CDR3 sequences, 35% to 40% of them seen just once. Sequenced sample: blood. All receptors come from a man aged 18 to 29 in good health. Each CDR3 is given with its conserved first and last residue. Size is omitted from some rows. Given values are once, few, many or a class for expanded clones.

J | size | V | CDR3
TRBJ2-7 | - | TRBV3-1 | CASSQLRRDARDEQYF
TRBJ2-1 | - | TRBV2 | CASRKLGGWNEQFF
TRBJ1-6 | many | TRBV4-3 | CASSQDPGSYNSPLHF
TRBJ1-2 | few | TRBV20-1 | CSAGDGGSSDYGYTF
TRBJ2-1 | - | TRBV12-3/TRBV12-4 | CASTQTSGGHNEQFF
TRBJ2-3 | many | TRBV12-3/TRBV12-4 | CASTPSSQRGTDTQYF
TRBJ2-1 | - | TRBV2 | CAIKAGGVYNEQFF
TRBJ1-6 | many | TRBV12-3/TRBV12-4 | CASSLAGSYNSPLHF
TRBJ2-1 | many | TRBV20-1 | CSARGEIDYNEQFF
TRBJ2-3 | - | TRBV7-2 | CASSSVNLLTDTQYF
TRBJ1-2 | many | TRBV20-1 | CTGDSVKANYGYTF
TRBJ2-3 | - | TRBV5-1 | CASSIPGTDMQYF
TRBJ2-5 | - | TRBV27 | CASTPGTDQETQYF
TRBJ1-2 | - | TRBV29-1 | CSRGPQGREVGYTF
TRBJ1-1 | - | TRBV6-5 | CASSYSGAEAFF
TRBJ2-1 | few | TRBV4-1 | CASSQEGLAGESSYNEQFF
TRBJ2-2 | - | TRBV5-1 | CASSLGGRENTGELVF
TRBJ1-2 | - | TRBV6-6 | CASSRAGDGYTF
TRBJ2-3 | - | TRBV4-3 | CASSQDRAGSDTQYF
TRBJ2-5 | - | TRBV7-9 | CASGRVLETQYF
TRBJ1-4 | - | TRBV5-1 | CASGRGGSEKLFF
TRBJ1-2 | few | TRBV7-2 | CASSETGAYGYTF
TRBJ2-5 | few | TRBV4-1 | CASSQVLHRMVQYF
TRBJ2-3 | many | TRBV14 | CASSQDLLADTQYF
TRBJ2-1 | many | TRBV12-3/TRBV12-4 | CASSFRDINDEQFF
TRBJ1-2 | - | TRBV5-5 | CASTRTGEAGYTF
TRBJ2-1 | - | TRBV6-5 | CAGSSGGPSYNEQFF
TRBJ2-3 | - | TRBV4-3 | CASSQDMGGDRRYSTDTQYF
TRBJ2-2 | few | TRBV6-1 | CASSNKIVGRRNTGELFF
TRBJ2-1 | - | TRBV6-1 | CASSGGQGFGNEQFF
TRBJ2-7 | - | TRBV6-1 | CASKGYYEQYF
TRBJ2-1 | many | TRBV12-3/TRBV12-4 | CASTPREVSTYNEQFF
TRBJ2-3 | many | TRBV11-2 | CASSLGGRSTDTQYF